This T cell receptor (beta chain) originates from a study of T cell repertoires in cytomegalovirus infection. On the study more broadly: Public TCR beta signatures indicated both CMV infection and matching HLA type. Study findings and constraints: There were HLA-C-restricted CMV-specific TCR beta clonotypes dominating the ex vivo response. Identification of carriers of CMV plus the relevant HLA was achieved through cumulative public TCR beta family frequency.

TCRdb ran MiXCR on the reads and lists one entry per CDR3 protein. The profile shows around 530,000 distinct CDR3 sequences, about a quarter of them singletons. This clonotype was recorded a few times. Its antigen remains unknown. Germline V gene sequence: CDR1 MNHNS, CDR2 SASEGT. This CDR3 comprises 14 residues. Trimming removed 8 bases from V and 4 bases from J; junction bases left unmatched: 8. Specimen: PBMCs. This TCR was recovered from a human donor in good health (CMV status not recorded). Some clones in this sample may be carry-over from other donors' samples. The rearrangement links TRBV6-1 to TRBJ2-7, with 10 bases matching TRBD2. The CDR3 region has the DNA TGTGCCAGCGGAGATAGCGGGAGGACGTACGAGCAGTACTTC. This translates into CASGDSGRTYEQYF.